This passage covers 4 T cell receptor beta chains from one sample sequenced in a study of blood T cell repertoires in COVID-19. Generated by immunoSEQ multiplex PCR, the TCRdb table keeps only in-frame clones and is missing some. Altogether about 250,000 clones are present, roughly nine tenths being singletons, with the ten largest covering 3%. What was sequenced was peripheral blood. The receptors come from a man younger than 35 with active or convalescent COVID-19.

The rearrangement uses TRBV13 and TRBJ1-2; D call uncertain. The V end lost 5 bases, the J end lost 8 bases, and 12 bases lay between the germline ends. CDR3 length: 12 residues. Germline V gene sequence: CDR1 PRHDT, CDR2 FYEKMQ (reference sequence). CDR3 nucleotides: TGTGCCAGCAGCGCGGCCCCTGGCGGCTACACCTTC. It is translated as CASSAAPGGYTF.

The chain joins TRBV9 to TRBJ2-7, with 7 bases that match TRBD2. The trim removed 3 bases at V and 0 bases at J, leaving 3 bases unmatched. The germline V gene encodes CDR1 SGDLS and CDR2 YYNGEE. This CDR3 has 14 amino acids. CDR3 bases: TGTGCCAGCAGCGAAGCGGGGAGCTCCTACGAGCAGTACTTC. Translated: CASSEAGSSYEQYF.

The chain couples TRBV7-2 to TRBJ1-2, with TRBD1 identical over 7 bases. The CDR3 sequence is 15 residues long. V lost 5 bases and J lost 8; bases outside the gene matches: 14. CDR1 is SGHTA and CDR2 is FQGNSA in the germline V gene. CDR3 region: CASSVTPTGYRGYTF. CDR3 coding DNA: TGTGCCAGCAGCGTGACTCCGACAGGGTATAGGGGCTACACCTTC.

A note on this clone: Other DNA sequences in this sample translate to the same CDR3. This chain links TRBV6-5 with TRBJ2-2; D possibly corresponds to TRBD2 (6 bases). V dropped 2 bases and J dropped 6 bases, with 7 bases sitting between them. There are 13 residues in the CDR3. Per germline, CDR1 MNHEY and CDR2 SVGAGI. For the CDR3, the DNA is TGTGCCAGCAGTTACGGAGGGGCCGGGGAGCTGTTTTTT. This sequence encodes CASSYGGAGELFF.